One and the same sample provided the 18 T cell receptor beta chains below, sequenced in a study of beta chain features in type 1 diabetes. Their target antigens are unknown. Findings and limits, study-wide: Shortening that was moderate but significant affected the TCRB CDR3s of Type 1 diabetes patients in all four CD4+ subsets.

TCRB transcripts that were expressed got sequenced, as all of the isolated RNA had been reverse transcribed. The table came from immunoSEQ multiplex PCR; TCRdb's copy has only in-frame clones and leaves some out. This sample has about 660,000 clones; about 14% occur once, and the top ten carry 0.035% to 0.045%. Material for sequencing was naive CD4+ T cells from blood. The receptors stem from a man between 18 and 35 years old with type 1 diabetes.

CDR3 sequence reads: CASSPGQRYEQYF. In DNA form, the CDR3 reads TGTGCCAGCAGCCCGGGACAGCGATACGAGCAGTACTTC. The V call is TRBV7-3, the J call TRBJ2-7; TRBD1 matches 7 bases. Germline V CDR1 and CDR2: SGHTA, FQGTGA. The CDR3 extends over 13 amino acids. V was clipped by 5 bases and J by 4 bases; unmatched bases: 5.

This chain links TRBV5-4 with TRBJ2-3, with TRBD2 matching 11 bases. V lost 4 bases and J lost 2; bases outside the gene matches: 3. Germline values: CDR1 SGHNT, CDR2 YYREEE (reference sequence). CDR3 size: 15 residues. CDR3 sequence (DNA): TGTGCCAGCAGCCCTAGCGGGGGGACCACAGATACGCAGTATTTT. This codes for CASSPSGGTTDTQYF.

This clone was counted a few times. This chain uses TRBV14 with TRBJ2-1; D gene uncertain. V was shortened by 4 bases and J by 0 bases, with 7 bases between the two germline ends. The CDR3 totals 14 residues. CDR1 SGHDN and CDR2 FVKESK come from the germline V gene. CDR3 nucleotide sequence: TGTGCCAGCAGCCGGATTAGCTCCTACAATGAGCAGTTCTTC. It yields the protein CASSRISSYNEQFF. Looking up the rest from reference TRBV14 and TRBJ2-1 gives the full variable domain: EAGVTQFPSHSVIEKGQTVTLRCDPISGHDNLYWYRRVMGKEIKFLLHFVKESKQDESGMPNNRFLAERTGGTYSTLKVQPAELEDSGVYFCASSRISSYNEQFFGPGTRLTVL.

This clone was seen a handful of times. The chain employs TRBV9 and TRBJ2-7; D is uncertain. CDR3 length: 15 residues. V shed 0 bases and J shed 0 bases, with 10 bases lying between them. The V gene's germline CDR1 is SGDLS and CDR2 YYNGEE. The CDR3 is CASSVASTGSYEQYF. The CDR3 DNA follows: TGTGCCAGCAGCGTAGCTAGTACGGGCTCCTACGAGCAGTACTTC.

This chain connects TRBV4-2 to TRBJ2-2; 7 nucleotides align to TRBD1. After removal of 4 bases from V and 4 bases from J, the junction contained 6 bases not matched to a gene. CDR1 is LGHNA, CDR2 YNFKEQ, per germline. The CDR3 sequence is 15 residues long. CDR3 bases: TGTGCCAGCAGCCCCCGGGACAGACTCACCGGGGAGCTGTTTTTT. Residues: CASSPRDRLTGELFF.

In DNA, the CDR3 is TGTGCCAGTAGTTTTACCGGGACAGGGGGGTACGAGCAGTACTTC. Translation: CASSFTGTGGYEQYF. The rearrangement links TRBV19 to TRBJ2-7; TRBD1 matches 11 bases. The CDR3 is 15 residues long. V dropped 5 bases and J dropped 4; count of bases not matched to a gene: 7. CDR1 is LNHDA and CDR2 is SQIVND in the germline V gene (reference sequence).

The genes are TRBV29-1 and TRBJ2-3; D not resolved. The CDR3 has 10 residues. Per germline, CDR1 SQVTM and CDR2 ANQGSEA. V was clipped by 7 bases and J by 9 bases, with 11 bases between them. The CDR3 DNA follows: TGCAGCGCCCGGTTAGACACGCAGTATTTT. Amino acid sequence: CSARLDTQYF.

V and J are TRBV5-1 and TRBJ2-7; 7 positions agree with TRBD1. V shed 3 bases and J 2 bases; nucleotides not matched to a gene: 11. The CDR3 loop spans 16 amino acids. The germline V gene encodes CDR1 SGHRS and CDR2 YFSETQ. The CDR3 DNA sequence: TGCGCCAGCAGCTCCCTCCCCCGGGACAGCGCCTACGAGCAGTACTTC. This encodes CASSSLPRDSAYEQYF.

Points on this clone: Distinct nucleotide sequences in the sample also encode this CDR3. The chain employs TRBV30 and TRBJ1-5; unclear D gene. The CDR3 loop spans 13 amino acids. Germline V gene data show CDR1 as GTSNPN and CDR2 as SVGIG (reference sequence). V dropped 0 bases and J dropped 4 bases, with 7 bases sitting between them. As DNA, the CDR3 is TGTGCCTGGAGTGTACGCTTAAATCAGCCCCAGCATTTT. It yields the protein CAWSVRLNQPQHF.

In its sample, this clone was seen a few times. The J gene is TRBJ1-1, the V gene TRBV11-2, with 7 bases fitting TRBD1. The CDR3 consists of 13 residues. Per germline, CDR1 SGHAT and CDR2 FQNNGV. The J segment lost 1 base and the V segment lost 5 bases, leaving 1 base of the junction unmatched. The CDR3 nucleotides are TGTGCCAGCAGCCGGACAGGGAACACTGAAGCTTTCTTT. It encodes CASSRTGNTEAFF.

Only a few counts were recorded for this clone. V gene TRBV29-1 combines with J gene TRBJ2-7, with D unresolved. Between the trimmed V and J ends, which lost 6 bases and 0 bases, there was a span of 15 bases. This CDR3 has 14 residues. Germline values: CDR1 SQVTM, CDR2 ANQGSEA. The CDR3 region is CSVLLAGISYEQYF. The CDR3 nucleotides read TGCAGCGTGCTCCTGGCCGGAATCTCCTACGAGCAGTACTTC.

V gene TRBV9 combines with J gene TRBJ2-3; D unresolved. Germline V gene sequence: CDR1 SGDLS, CDR2 YYNGEE. Trimming took 3 bases from V and 0 from J, leaving 8 bases between them. CDR3 length: 14 amino acids. The DNA for the CDR3 is TGTGCCAGCAGCGCGGCAGTAAGCACAGATACGCAGTATTTT. It translates to CASSAAVSTDTQYF.

The chain links TRBV18 to TRBJ2-3, with 10 bases aligning to TRBD2. The CDR3 loop spans 18 amino acids. Germline values: CDR1 KGHSH, CDR2 LQKENI. Germline trimming cut 1 base from V and 5 bases from J; bases unmatched to any gene: 12. The CDR3 region is CASSPLEVLAGDEDTQYF. The CDR3 coding sequence is TGTGCCAGCTCACCACTGGAGGTCCTAGCGGGAGATGAAGATACGCAGTATTTT.

This clone was recorded a few times. The V and J genes are TRBV6-1 and TRBJ2-7; 11 nucleotides align to TRBD2. Germline V gives CDR1 MNHNS, CDR2 SASEGT. This CDR3 comprises 15 residues. V shed 4 bases, J shed 5 bases, and the junction held 7 bases outside the gene matches. CDR3 sequence (DNA): TGTGCCAGCAGTGGAGGGACTAGCGGCACACACGAGCAGTACTTC. This gives the protein CASSGGTSGTHEQYF.

The V gene is TRBV7-9, the J gene TRBJ2-7; perhaps TRBD2 as D (5 bases). This CDR3 is 10 amino acids long. The V end lost 8 bases, the J end lost 6 bases, and 8 bases lay between the germline ends. Looked up from germline, CDR1 is SEHNR and CDR2 is FQNEAQ (reference sequence). The chain's CDR3 is CASGSSEQYF. For the CDR3, the DNA is TGTGCCAGCGGGAGCAGCGAGCAGTACTTC. Together with reference TRBV7-9 and TRBJ2-7, the CDR3 gives the full variable domain: DTGVSQNPRHKITKRGQNVTFRCDPISEHNRLYWYRQTLGQGPEFLTYFQNEAQLEKSRLLSDRFSAERPKGSFSTLEIQRTEQGDSAMYLCASGSSEQYFGPGTRLTVT.

This clone has a handful of counts. The chain joins TRBV10-3 to TRBJ2-5; TRBD2 agrees at 10 bases. Germline V CDR1 and CDR2: ENHRY, SYGVKD. This CDR3 region has 18 residues. The J segment lost 5 bases and the V segment lost 0 bases, leaving 12 bases of the junction unmatched. CDR3 loop: CAISESYPKRGGKETQYF. CDR3 DNA sequence: TGTGCCATCAGTGAGTCGTACCCAAAGCGGGGGGGCAAGGAGACCCAGTACTTC.

This clone has only a few counts. The V call is TRBV29-1, the J call TRBJ1-1, with 9 positions matching TRBD1. The CDR3 is 12 amino acids. The trim removed 7 bases at V and 3 bases at J, leaving 3 bases unmatched. The V gene's germline CDR1 is SQVTM and CDR2 ANQGSEA. The CDR3 loop reads CSGRTGDTEAFF. The CDR3 DNA reads as TGCAGCGGGCGGACAGGGGACACTGAAGCTTTCTTT.

Notes on this clone: One end of the junction fails to match germline, which may point to a read error. The genes are TRBV11-1 and TRBJ1-1; 7 nucleotides match TRBD1. CDR3 length equals 14 residues. CDR1 and CDR2 from the germline V gene are SGHAT and FQDESV (reference sequence). Here the CDR3 DNA reads TGTGCCAGCAGCTTACAGGGACAGAACGCTGAAGCTTTCTTT. It codes for CASSLQGQNAEAFF.